This is a list of T cell receptor beta chains from one sample in a study of a mutant IDH1 vaccine in newly diagnosed glioma. Profiled with immunoSEQ multiplex PCR; TCRdb holds only in-frame clones, not every one. The sample includes about 50,000 clones, roughly 90% seen only once; the top ten take 2% to 3%. Material: PBMCs, obtained from a glioma patient treated with radiotherapy, temozolomide or both. The receptors originated from a man aged 35 to 55 with glioma. CDR3s include the opening cysteine and the closing phenylalanine or tryptophan. D genes are given only for firm matches. Expanded clones get a size class; other rows say once, few or many, or leave the size out.

CDR3	DNA	D	V	J	length	size
CASSSAGPRAEQFF	TGTGCCAGCAGTTCAGCAGGACCTCGGGCTGAGCAGTTCTTC	.	TRBV6-5	TRBJ2-1	14	.
CASSFEQGTDTQYF	TGCGCCAGCAGTTTCGAACAGGGGACAGATACGCAGTATTTT	TRBD1	TRBV5-1	TRBJ2-3	14	.
CAIREAELGTSIVDEQFF	TGTGCCATCAGAGAGGCAGAACTCGGGACTAGCATTGTTGATGAGCAGTTCTTC	TRBD2	TRBV10-3	TRBJ2-1	18	.
CASSWPGAEQYF	TGCGCCAGCAGCTGGCCAGGCGCCGAGCAGTACTTC	.	TRBV5-1	TRBJ2-7	12	.
CASSMDEQFF	TGTGCCAGCAGTATGGATGAGCAGTTCTTC	.	TRBV25-1	TRBJ2-1	10	.
CAISGLGSTDTQYF	TGTGCCATCAGTGGGCTGGGTAGCACAGATACGCAGTATTTT	.	TRBV10-3	TRBJ2-3	14	.
CASSLGVTYEQYF	TGTGCCAGTAGTCTTGGGGTGACCTACGAGCAGTACTTC	.	TRBV19	TRBJ2-7	13	once
CASSLVAGGNTEAFF	TGCGCCAGCAGCTTGGTGGCAGGGGGCAACACTGAAGCTTTCTTT	TRBD1	TRBV5-1	TRBJ1-1	15	.
CASSPLGRGGRAQETQYF	TGTGCCAGCTCACCGTTGGGTCGAGGCGGGAGGGCCCAAGAGACCCAGTACTTC	TRBD2	TRBV18	TRBJ2-5	18	.
CASSQSTDTQYF	TGTGCCAGCAGTCAAAGCACAGATACGCAGTATTTT	.	TRBV6-5	TRBJ2-3	12	.
CASSYEGGANVLTF	TGCGCCAGCTCCTATGAGGGTGGGGCCAACGTCCTGACTTTC	.	TRBV4-3	TRBJ2-6	14	.
CASSQDLGLYEQYF	TGTGCCAGCAGCCAAGATCTAGGACTCTACGAGCAGTACTTC	.	TRBV4-2	TRBJ2-7	14	.
CASSPRGVAMNTEAFF	TGTGCCAGCTCACCAAGGGGGGTGGCTATGAACACTGAAGCTTTCTTT	.	TRBV18	TRBJ1-1	16	.
CANPEGRDKDTQYF	TGTGCCAACCCCGAGGGCAGGGATAAGGATACGCAGTATTTT	.	TRBV2	TRBJ2-3	14	.
CATNPGRATGELFF	TGTGCCACTAATCCAGGGAGGGCCACCGGGGAGCTGTTTTTT	TRBD2	TRBV19	TRBJ2-2	14	.
CASSLGLDHTQYF	TGTGCCAGCAGCTTGGGCCTGGATCATACGCAGTATTTT	.	TRBV11-2	TRBJ2-3	13	.
CASSTRLYGYTF	TGTGCCAGCAGCACTCGCCTCTATGGCTACACCTTC	.	TRBV7-9	TRBJ1-2	12	.
CASSFNYEQYF	TGTGCCAGCAGTTTTAACTACGAGCAGTACTTC	.	TRBV28	TRBJ2-7	11	.
CASSESRGSGETQYF	TGCGCCAGCAGTGAGTCGAGGGGTTCGGGTGAGACCCAGTACTTC	.	TRBV10-1	TRBJ2-5	15	.
CASSPGTVDSNQPQHF	TGCGCCAGCAGCCCTGGGACGGTTGATAGCAATCAGCCCCAGCATTTT	.	TRBV4-1	TRBJ1-5	16	.
CASHPLGTTDTQYF	TGTGCCAGCCACCCTCTAGGAACCACAGATACGCAGTATTTT	.	TRBV27	TRBJ2-3	14	once
CASSGQNTDTQYF	TGTGCCAGTAGTGGCCAGAACACAGATACGCAGTATTTT	.	TRBV19	TRBJ2-3	13	.
CASSLEIGSSYNEQFF	TGCGCCAGCAGCTTGGAGATCGGGAGCTCCTACAATGAGCAGTTCTTC	.	TRBV5-1	TRBJ2-1	16	once
CASSPPLRYEQYF	TGTGCCAGCTCACCACCTCTAAGATACGAGCAGTACTTC	.	TRBV18	TRBJ2-7	13	.